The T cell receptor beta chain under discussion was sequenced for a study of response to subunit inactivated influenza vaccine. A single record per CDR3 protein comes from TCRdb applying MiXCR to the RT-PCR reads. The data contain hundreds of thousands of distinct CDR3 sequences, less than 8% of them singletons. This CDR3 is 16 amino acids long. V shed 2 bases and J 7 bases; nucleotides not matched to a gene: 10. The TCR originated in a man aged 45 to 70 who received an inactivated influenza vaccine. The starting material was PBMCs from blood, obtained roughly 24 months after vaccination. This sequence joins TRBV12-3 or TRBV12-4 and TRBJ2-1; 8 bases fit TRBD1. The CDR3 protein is CASSLWGRGQVNEQFF. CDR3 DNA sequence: TGTGCCAGCAGTTTATGGGGCAGGGGGCAGGTGAATGAGCAGTTCTTC.